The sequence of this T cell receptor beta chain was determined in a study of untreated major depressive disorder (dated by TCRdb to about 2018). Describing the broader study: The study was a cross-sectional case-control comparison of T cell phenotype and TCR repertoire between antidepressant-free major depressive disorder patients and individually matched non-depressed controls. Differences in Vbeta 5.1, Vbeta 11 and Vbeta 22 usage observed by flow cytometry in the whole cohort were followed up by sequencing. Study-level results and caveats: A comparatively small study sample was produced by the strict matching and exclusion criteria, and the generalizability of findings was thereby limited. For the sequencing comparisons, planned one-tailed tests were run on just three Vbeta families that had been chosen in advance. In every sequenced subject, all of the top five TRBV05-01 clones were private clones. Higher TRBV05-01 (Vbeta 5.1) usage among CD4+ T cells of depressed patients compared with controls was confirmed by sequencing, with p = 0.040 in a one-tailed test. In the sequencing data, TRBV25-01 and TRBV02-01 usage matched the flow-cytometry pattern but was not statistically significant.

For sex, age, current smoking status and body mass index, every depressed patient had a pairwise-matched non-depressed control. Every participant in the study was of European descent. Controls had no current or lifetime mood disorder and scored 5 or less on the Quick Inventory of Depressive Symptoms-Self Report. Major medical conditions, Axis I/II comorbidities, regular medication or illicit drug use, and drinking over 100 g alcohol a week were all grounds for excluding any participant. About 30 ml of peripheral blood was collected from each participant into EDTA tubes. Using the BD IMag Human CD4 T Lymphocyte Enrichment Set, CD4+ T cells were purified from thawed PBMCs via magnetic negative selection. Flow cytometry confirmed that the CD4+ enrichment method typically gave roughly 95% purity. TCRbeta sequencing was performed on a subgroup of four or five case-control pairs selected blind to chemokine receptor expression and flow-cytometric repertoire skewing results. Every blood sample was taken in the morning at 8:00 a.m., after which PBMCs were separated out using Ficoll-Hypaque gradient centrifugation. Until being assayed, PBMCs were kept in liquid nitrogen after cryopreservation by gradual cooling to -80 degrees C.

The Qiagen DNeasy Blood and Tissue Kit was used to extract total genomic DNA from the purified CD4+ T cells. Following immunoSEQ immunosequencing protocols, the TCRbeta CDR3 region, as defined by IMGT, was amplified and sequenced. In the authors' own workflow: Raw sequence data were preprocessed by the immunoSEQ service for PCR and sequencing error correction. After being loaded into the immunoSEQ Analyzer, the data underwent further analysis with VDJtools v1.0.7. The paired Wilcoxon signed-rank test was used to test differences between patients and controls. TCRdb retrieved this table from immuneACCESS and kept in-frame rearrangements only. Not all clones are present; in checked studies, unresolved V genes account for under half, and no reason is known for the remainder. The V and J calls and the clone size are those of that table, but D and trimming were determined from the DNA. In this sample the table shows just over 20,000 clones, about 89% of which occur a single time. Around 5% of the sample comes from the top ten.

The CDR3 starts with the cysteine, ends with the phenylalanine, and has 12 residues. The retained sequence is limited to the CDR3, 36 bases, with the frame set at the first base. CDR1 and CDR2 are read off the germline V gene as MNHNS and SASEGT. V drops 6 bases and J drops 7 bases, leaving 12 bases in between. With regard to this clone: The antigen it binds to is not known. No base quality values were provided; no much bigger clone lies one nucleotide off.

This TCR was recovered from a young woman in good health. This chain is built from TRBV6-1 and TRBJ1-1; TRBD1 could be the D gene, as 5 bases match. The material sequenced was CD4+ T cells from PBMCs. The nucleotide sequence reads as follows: TGTGCCAGCAGCGGGGACGAGAATGAAGCTTTCTTT. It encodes CASSGDENEAFF.